The TCR beta chain under discussion was sequenced for a study of radiotherapy plus CTLA-4 blockade in lung cancer. At the level of the study: Among enrolled patients, roughly 17% responded and 31% achieved disease control.

Unmatched junction bases numbered 9, after V lost 4 bases and J lost 7 bases. In germline, CDR1 is MGHRA, CDR2 YSYEKL. The CDR3 spans 14 residues. Findings and caveats of the study: Radiotherapy was combined with ipilimumab, and tumor-derived TCR clones then expanded in blood.

The data were produced by immunoSEQ multiplex PCR, yet TCRdb's version contains in-frame clones alone and is incomplete. The table shows about 24,000 clones, with about two thirds occurring only once. Participants had chemo-refractory metastatic non-small-cell lung cancer and were treated with focal radiation plus ipilimumab CTLA-4 blockade. Of note for this clone: The antigen is undetermined.

This sample comprised peripheral blood, obtained from a patient treated with radiotherapy plus ipilimumab. The clonotype comes from a human donor with non-small cell lung cancer whose response to radiotherapy plus ipilimumab could not be evaluated. This chain joins TRBV4-1 and TRBJ2-7; 8 bases match TRBD2. CDR3 coding DNA: TGCGCCAGCAGCCGCCGACTAGCGAGTCAAGAGCAGTACTTC. Amino acid sequence: CASSRRLASQEQYF.